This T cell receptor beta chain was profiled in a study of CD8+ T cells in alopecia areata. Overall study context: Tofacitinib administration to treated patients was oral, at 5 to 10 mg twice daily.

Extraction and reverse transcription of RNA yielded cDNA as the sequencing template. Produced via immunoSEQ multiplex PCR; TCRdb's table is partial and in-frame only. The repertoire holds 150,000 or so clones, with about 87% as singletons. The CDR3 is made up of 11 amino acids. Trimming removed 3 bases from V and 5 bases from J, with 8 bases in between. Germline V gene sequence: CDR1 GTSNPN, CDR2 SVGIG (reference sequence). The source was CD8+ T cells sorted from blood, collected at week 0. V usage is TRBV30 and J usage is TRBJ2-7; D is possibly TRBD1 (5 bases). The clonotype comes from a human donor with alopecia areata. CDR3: CAWRDTNEQYF. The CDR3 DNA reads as TGTGCCTGGAGGGACACAAACGAGCAGTACTTC.